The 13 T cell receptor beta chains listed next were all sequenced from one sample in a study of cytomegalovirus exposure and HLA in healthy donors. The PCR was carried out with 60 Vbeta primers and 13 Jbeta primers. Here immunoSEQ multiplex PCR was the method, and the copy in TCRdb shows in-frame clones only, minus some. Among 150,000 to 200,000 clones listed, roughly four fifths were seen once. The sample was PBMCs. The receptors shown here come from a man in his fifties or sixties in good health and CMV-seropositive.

The CDR3 region has the DNA TGTGCCATCAGTGTGAGAGGGGGCATTGAACCCCTCCACTTT. Amino acids: CAISVRGGIEPLHF. The chain recombines TRBV10-3 with TRBJ1-6; 7 bases are shared with TRBD1. Per the germline V gene, CDR1 is ENHRY and CDR2 is SYGVKD. Trimming took 4 bases from V and 12 from J; bases not matched to a gene: 9. This CDR3 comprises 14 residues.

The CDR3: CAWSRQNSNQPQHF. Written as DNA, the CDR3 is TGTGCCTGGAGTCGACAGAATAGCAATCAGCCCCAGCATTTT. The rearrangement uses TRBV30 and TRBJ1-5; the D gene is possibly TRBD1 (5 bases). V lost 2 bases and J lost 0, with 8 bases in between. The CDR3 loop spans 14 amino acids. Germline loops: CDR1 GTSNPN, CDR2 SVGIG (reference sequence). Complete variable domain (other parts from reference TRBV30 and TRBJ1-5): SQTIHQWPATLVQPVGSPLSLECTVEGTSNPNLYWYRQAAGRGLQLLFYSVGIGQISSEVPQNLSASRPQDRQFILSSKKLLLSDSGFYLCAWSRQNSNQPQHFGDGTRLSIL.

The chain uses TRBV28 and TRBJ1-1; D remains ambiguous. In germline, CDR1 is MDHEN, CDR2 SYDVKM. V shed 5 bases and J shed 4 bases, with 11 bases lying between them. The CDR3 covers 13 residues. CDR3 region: CASSPLGVTEAFF. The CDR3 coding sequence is TGTGCCAGCAGTCCCCTCGGGGTCACTGAAGCTTTCTTT.

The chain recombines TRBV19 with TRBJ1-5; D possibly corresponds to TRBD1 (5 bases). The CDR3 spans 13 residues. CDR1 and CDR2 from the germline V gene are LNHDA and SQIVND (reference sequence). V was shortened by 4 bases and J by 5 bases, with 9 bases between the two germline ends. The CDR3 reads CASSTRDYQPQHF. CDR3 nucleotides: TGTGCCAGTAGTACGAGGGACTATCAGCCCCAGCATTTT.

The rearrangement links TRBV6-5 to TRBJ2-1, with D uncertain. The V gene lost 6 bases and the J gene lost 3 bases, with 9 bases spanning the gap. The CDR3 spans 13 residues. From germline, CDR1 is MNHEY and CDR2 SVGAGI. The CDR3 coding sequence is TGTGCCAGCAGGAATGAACTCTACAATGAGCAGTTCTTC. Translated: CASRNELYNEQFF.

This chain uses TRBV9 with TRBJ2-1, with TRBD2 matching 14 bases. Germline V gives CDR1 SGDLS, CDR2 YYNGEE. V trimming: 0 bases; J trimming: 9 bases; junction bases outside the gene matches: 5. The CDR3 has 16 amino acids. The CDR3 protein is CASSVGGTSGSSEQFF. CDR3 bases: TGTGCCAGCAGCGTAGGTGGGACTAGCGGGAGTAGTGAGCAGTTCTTC.

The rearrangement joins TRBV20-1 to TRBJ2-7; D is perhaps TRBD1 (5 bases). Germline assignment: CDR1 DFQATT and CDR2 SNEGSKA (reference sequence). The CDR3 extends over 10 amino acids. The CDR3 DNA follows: TGCAGCGTAGGGGTGGGCGAGCAGTACTTC. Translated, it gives CSVGVGEQYF.

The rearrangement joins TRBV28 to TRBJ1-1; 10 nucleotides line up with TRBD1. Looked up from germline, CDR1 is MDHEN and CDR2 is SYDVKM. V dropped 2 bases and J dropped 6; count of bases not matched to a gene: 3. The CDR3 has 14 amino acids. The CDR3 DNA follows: TGTGCCAGCAGTTTAGGACAGGGGGTCCCTGAAGCTTTCTTT. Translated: CASSLGQGVPEAFF.

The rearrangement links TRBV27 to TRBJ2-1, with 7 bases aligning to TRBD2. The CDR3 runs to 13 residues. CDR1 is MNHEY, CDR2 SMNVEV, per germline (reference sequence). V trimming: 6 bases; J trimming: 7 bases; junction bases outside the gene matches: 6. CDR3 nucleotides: TGTGCCAGCAGGAGGCTAGCGGATAATGAGCAGTTCTTC. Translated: CASRRLADNEQFF.

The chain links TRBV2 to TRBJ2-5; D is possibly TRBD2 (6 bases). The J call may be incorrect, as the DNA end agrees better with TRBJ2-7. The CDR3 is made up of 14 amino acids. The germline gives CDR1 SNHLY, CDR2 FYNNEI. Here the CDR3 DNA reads TGTGCCAGCATGAGCGGGCCCAGCTCCTACGAGCAGTACTTC. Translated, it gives CASMSGPSSYEQYF.

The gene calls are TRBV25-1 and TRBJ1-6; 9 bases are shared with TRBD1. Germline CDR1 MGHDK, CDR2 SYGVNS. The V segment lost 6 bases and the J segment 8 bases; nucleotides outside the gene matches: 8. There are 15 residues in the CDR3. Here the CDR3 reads CASSRRDRDYSPLHF. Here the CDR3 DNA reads TGTGCCAGCAGCCGTCGGGACAGGGATTATTCACCCCTCCACTTT.

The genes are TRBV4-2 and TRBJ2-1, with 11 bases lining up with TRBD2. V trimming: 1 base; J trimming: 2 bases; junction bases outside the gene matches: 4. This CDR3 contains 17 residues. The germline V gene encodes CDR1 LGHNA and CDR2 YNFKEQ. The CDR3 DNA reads TGTGCCAGCAGCCAAGTGGGACTAGCGGAGACCTACAATGAGCAGTTCTTC. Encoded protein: CASSQVGLAETYNEQFF.

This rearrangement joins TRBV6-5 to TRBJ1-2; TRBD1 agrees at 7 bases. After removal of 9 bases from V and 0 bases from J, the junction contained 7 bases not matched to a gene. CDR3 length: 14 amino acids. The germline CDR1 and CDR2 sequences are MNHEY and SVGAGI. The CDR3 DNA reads TGTGCCAGTGGTCACAGGGGAACTAACTATGGCTACACCTTC. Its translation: CASGHRGTNYGYTF.